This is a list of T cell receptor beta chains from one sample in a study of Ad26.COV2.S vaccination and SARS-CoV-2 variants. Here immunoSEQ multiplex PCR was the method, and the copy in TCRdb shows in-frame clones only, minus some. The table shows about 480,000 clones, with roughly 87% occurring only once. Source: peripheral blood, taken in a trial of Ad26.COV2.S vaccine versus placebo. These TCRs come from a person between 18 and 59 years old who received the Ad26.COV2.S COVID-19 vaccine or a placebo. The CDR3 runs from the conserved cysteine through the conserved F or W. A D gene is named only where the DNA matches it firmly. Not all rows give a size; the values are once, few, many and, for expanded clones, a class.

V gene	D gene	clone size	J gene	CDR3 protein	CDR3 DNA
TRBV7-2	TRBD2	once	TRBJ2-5	CASLLAVRETQYF	TGTGCCAGCTTACTAGCGGTTCGGGAGACCCAGTACTTC
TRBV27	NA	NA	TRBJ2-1	CASSFLASNEQFF	TGTGCCAGCAGTTTCTTAGCGAGCAATGAGCAGTTCTTC
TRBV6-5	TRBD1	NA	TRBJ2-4	CASRSTGVGNIQYF	TGTGCCAGCAGAAGCACAGGGGTTGGAAACATTCAGTACTTC
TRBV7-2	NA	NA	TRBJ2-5	CASSLVVGPRGTQYF	TGTGCCAGCAGCTTAGTCGTAGGCCCCCGGGGGACCCAGTACTTC
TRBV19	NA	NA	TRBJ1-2	CASRSDGGYTF	TGTGCCAGTAGGTCGGACGGTGGCTACACCTTC
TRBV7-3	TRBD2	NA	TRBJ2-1	CASSPGGASGYYNEQFF	TGTGCCAGCAGCCCCGGCGGGGCTAGCGGTTACTACAATGAGCAGTTCTTC
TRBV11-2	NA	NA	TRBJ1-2	CASSTWGGGDYGYTF	TGTGCCAGCAGCACCTGGGGGGGAGGGGACTATGGCTACACCTTC
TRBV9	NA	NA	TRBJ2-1	CASSVGGANNEQFF	TGTGCCAGCAGCGTAGGAGGGGCAAACAATGAGCAGTTCTTC
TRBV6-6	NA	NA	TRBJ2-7	CASSYSGPSEQYF	TGTGCCAGCAGTTACTCCGGGCCCAGCGAGCAGTACTTC
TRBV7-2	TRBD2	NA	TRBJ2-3	CASSLIGTSMTDTQYF	TGTGCCAGCAGCTTAATTGGGACTAGCATGACAGATACGCAGTATTTT
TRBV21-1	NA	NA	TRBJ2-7	CASSKPNLASKPHEQYF	TGTGCCAGCAGCAAACCTAACTTGGCCTCAAAACCCCACGAGCAGTACTTC
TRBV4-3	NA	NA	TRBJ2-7	CASSQFAGNYEQYF	TGCGCCAGCAGCCAATTTGCAGGGAACTACGAGCAGTACTTC
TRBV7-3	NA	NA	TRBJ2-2	CASSPLGGSTGELFF	TGTGCCAGCAGCCCCCTTGGGGGGTCGACCGGGGAGCTGTTTTTT
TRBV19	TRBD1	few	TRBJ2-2	CASSPLGPGQGLTGELFF	TGTGCCAGTAGCCCCTTGGGGCCGGGACAGGGTTTAACCGGGGAGCTGTTTTTT
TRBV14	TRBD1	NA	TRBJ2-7	CASSQALGQGKWVYEQYF	TGTGCCAGCAGCCAAGCTTTGGGACAGGGCAAGTGGGTCTACGAGCAGTACTTC
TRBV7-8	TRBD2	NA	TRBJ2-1	CASSLAPLGAGAFSSYNEQFF	TGTGCCAGCAGCTTAGCTCCTCTTGGAGCGGGAGCCTTTAGCTCCTACAATGAGCAGTTCTTC
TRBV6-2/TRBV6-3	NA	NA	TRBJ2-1	CASSSGRHEQFF	TGTGCCAGCAGTTCGGGCCGGCATGAGCAGTTCTTC
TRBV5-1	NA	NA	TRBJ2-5	CASTRLGRVGETQYF	TGCGCCAGCACCCGGCTTGGACGGGTGGGGGAGACCCAGTACTTC
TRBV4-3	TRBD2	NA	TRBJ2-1	CASSQDSGGYNEQFF	TGCGCCAGCAGCCAAGATAGCGGGGGCTACAATGAGCAGTTCTTC
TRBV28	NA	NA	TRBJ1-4	CASSLVSPGINEKLFF	TGTGCCAGCAGTTTAGTGAGTCCAGGAATTAATGAAAAACTGTTTTTT
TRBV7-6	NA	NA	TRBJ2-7	CASSLGGQDEQYF	TGTGCCAGCAGCCTTGGGGGGCAGGACGAGCAGTACTTC
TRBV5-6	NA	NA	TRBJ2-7	CASSLSLYEQYF	TGTGCCAGCAGCTTGTCGCTCTACGAGCAGTACTTC
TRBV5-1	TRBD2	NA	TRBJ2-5	CASSGGLAGETQYF	TGCGCCAGCAGCGGGGGACTAGCGGGAGAGACCCAGTACTTC
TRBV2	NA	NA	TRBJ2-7	CASSEAPPGMGHEQYF	TGTGCCAGCAGTGAAGCGCCGCCGGGGATGGGTCACGAGCAGTACTTC
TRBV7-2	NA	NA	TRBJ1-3	CASSLGLVSGNTIYF	TGTGCCAGCAGCTTAGGCTTGGTCTCTGGAAACACCATATATTTT
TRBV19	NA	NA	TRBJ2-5	CASSIDSGDRETQYF	TGTGCCAGTAGTATAGATTCGGGGGATCGGGAGACCCAGTACTTC
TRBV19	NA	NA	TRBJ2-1	CASTASGGSYNEQFF	TGTGCCAGTACCGCTAGTGGGGGATCCTACAATGAGCAGTTCTTC